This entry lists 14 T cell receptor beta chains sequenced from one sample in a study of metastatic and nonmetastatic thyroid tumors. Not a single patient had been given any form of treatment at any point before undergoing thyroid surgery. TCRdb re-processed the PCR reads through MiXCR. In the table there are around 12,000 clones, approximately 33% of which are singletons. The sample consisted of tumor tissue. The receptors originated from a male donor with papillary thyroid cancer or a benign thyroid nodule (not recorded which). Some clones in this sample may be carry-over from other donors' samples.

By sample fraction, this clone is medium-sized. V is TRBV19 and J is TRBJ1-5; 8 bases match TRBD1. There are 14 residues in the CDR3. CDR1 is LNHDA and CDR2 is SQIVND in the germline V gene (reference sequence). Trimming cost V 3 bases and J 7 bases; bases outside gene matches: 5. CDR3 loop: CASSIRGRGQPQHF. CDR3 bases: TGTGCCAGTAGTATCAGGGGGCGCGGACAGCCCCAGCATTTT.

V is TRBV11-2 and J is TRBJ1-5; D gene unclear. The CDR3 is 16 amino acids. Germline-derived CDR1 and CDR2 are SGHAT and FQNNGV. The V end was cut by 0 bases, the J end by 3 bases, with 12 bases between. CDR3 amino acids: CASSLEVGGVNQPQHF. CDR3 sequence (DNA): TGTGCCAGCAGCTTAGAGGTTGGCGGGGTCAATCAGCCCCAGCATTTT.

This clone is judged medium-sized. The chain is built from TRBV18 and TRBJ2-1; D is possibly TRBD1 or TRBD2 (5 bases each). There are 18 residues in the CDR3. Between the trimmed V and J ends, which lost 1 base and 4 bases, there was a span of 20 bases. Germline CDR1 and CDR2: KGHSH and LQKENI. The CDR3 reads CASSPLQYGAGLYNEQFF. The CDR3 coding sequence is TGTGCCAGCTCACCACTCCAGTACGGGGCAGGACTTTACAATGAGCAGTTCTTC.

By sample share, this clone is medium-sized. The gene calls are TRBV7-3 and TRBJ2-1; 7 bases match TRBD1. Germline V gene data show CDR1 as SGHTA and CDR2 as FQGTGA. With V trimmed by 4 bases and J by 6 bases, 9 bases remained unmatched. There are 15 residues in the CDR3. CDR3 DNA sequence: TGTGCCAGCAGCTCCCGACAGGGCTTGAGCAATGAGCAGTTCTTC. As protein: CASSSRQGLSNEQFF.

The CDR3 reads CASSRDRGEQFF. In DNA form, the CDR3 reads TGTGCCAGCAGCCGCGACAGGGGCGAGCAGTTCTTC. The chain couples TRBV6-1 to TRBJ2-1; 8 positions match TRBD1. The CDR3 has 12 residues. Germline CDR1 reads MNHNS; CDR2 reads SASEGT. With 6 bases clipped from V and 10 bases from J, the junction kept 5 bases outside the gene matches.

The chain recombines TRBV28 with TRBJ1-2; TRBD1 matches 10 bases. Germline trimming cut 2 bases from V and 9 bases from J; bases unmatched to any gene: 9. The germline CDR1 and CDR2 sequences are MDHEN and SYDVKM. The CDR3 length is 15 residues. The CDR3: CASSLGTGAANCYTF. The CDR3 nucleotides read TGTGCCAGCAGTTTAGGGACAGGGGCAGCCAATTGCTACACCTTC.

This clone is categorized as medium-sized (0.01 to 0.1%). CDR3 nucleotide sequence: TGTGCCAGCAGCTTAGATCCAAACACCATATATTTT. Its translation: CASSLDPNTIYF. The J gene is TRBJ1-3, the V gene TRBV7-9; D gene ambiguous. The germline CDR1 and CDR2 sequences are SEHNR and FQNEAQ (reference sequence). V lost 1 base, J lost 6 bases, and 4 bases lay in between. The CDR3 totals 12 residues.

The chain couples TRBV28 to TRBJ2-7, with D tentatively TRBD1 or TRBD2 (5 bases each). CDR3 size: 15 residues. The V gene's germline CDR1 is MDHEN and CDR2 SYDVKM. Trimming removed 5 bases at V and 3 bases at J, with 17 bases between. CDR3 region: CASSVSVWGSYEQYF. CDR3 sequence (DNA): TGTGCCAGCAGTGTTTCGGTATGGGGGAGCTACGAGCAGTACTTC.

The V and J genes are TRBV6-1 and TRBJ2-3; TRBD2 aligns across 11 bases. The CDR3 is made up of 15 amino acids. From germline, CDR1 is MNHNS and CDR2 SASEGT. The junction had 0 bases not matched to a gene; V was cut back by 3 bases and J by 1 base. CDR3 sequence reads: CASSETSGGTDTQYF. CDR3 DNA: TGTGCCAGCAGTGAGACTAGCGGGGGCACAGATACGCAGTATTTT.

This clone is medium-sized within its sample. CDR3 in DNA: TGCGCCAGCAGCGATAGGAGACCGGACGAGCAGTACGTC. The encoded protein is CASSDRRPDEQYV. J is TRBJ2-7 and V is TRBV4-3; D is unresolved. The CDR3 consists of 13 residues. Germline V CDR1 and CDR2: LGHNA, YSLEER. Trimming left V 5 bases short and J 5 bases short, with 13 bases between.

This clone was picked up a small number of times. The CDR3 is CASSLTQTGDGGGYTF. The CDR3 DNA reads TGTGCCAGCAGCTTGACACAAACAGGGGACGGCGGTGGCTACACCTTC. The chain recombines TRBV11-2 with TRBJ1-2, with 7 bases that match TRBD1. This CDR3 has 16 residues. V shed 3 bases and J 7 bases; nucleotides not matched to a gene: 14. CDR1 is SGHAT and CDR2 is FQNNGV in the germline V gene. Together with reference TRBV11-2 and TRBJ1-2, the CDR3 gives the full variable domain: EAGVAQSPRYKIIEKRQSVAFWCNPISGHATLYWYQQILGQGPKLLIQFQNNGVVDDSQLPKDRFSAERLKGVDSTLKIQPAKLEDSAVYLCASSLTQTGDGGGYTFGSGTRLTVV.

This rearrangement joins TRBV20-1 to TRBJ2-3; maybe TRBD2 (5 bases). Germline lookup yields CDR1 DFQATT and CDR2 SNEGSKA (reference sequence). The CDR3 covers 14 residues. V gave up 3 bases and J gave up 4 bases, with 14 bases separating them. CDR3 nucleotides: TGCAGTGCTAGCCCACCTCTAGCCGCAGATACGCAGTATTTT. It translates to CSASPPLAADTQYF.

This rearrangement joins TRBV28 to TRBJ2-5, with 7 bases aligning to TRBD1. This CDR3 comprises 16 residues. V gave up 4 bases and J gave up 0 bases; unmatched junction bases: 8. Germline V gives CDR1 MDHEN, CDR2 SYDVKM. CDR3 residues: CASSSPGQENQETQYF. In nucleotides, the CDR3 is TGTGCCAGCAGTTCCCCCGGACAGGAGAACCAAGAGACCCAGTACTTC.

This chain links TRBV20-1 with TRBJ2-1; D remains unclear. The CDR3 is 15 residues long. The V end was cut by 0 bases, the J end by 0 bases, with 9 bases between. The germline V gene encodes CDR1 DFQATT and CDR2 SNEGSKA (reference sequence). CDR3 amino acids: CSARDPWGSYNEQFF. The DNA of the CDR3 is TGCAGTGCTAGAGATCCGTGGGGCTCCTACAATGAGCAGTTCTTC.